One sample yielded the 22 T cell receptor beta chains listed below, sequenced in a study of T-cell memory formation after mild COVID-19. TCRdb fed the 5' RACE reads into MiXCR, producing one record per CDR3 protein. The repertoire has around 50,000 distinct CDR3 sequences, 25% to 30% of them found once; the top ten carry around two fifths. Source material: PBMCs or a T cell subset sorted from them (not recorded which). These receptors were taken from a man between 18 and 35 years old who had mild COVID-19 (a few samples of this study predate the infection). Cell type and time point are not known.

The gene calls are TRBV29-1 and TRBJ2-4; D might be TRBD1 (6 bases). The germline gives CDR1 SQVTM, CDR2 ANQGSEA. Trimming cost V 8 bases and J 6 bases, with 26 bases left between them. The CDR3 extends over 16 amino acids. The CDR3 loop reads CSRSQYPGHGTNIQYF. CDR3 nucleotides: TGCAGCCGATCTCAATACCCGGGACACGGAACAAACATTCAGTACTTC.

The V gene is TRBV5-1, the J gene TRBJ2-3, with D perhaps TRBD1 (5 bases). CDR1 and CDR2 (germline): SGHRS, YFSETQ. The CDR3 consists of 13 residues. V shed 8 bases and J shed 2 bases, with 12 bases lying between them. CDR3 bases: TGCGCCAGGAGACAGAAAATCACAGATACGCAGTATTTT. Protein: CARRQKITDTQYF.

This chain connects TRBV6-2 or TRBV6-3 to TRBJ2-3, with TRBD2 as a possible D gene (5 bases). Germline loops: CDR1 MNHEY, CDR2 SVGEGT. V shed 0 bases and J shed 0 bases, with 7 bases lying between them. CDR3 size: 15 residues. The CDR3 bases are TGTGCCAGCAGTTACTCGGGAGAAAGCACAGATACGCAGTATTTT. This gives the protein CASSYSGESTDTQYF.

In its sample, this clonotype was seen a few times. V is TRBV4-3 and J is TRBJ1-1; the match to TRBD1 covers 7 bases. V was clipped by 4 bases and J by 3 bases; unmatched bases: 5. CDR1 is LGHNA, CDR2 YSLEER, per germline. CDR3 length: 14 residues. Here the CDR3 reads CASSRDRDYTEAFF. In nucleotides, the CDR3 is TGCGCCAGCAGCCGTGACAGGGATTACACTGAAGCTTTCTTT.

This chain connects TRBV15 to TRBJ2-7; D is uncertain. V was cut by 0 bases and J by 4 bases, with 10 bases left in between. This CDR3 has 14 amino acids. The germline V gene has CDR1 LNHNV and CDR2 YYDKDF (reference sequence). This chain's CDR3 is CATSRDRDGYEQYV. The CDR3 nucleotides read TGTGCCACCAGCAGAGATCGCGACGGTTACGAGCAGTACGTC.

The chain joins TRBV12-3 or TRBV12-4 to TRBJ2-1; D unclear. The CDR3 spans 12 residues. Between the trimmed V and J ends, which lost 3 bases and 7 bases, there was a span of 7 bases. The CDR3 region is CASSFVQNEQFF. The CDR3 DNA sequence: TGTGCCAGCAGTTTCGTTCAAAATGAGCAGTTCTTC.

J is TRBJ2-3 and V is TRBV29-1; D is tentatively TRBD1 or TRBD2 (5 bases each). Germline V gene data show CDR1 as SQVTM and CDR2 as ANQGSEA. The CDR3 spans 13 residues. Between the trimmed V and J ends, which lost 7 bases and 6 bases, there was a span of 17 bases. The DNA for the CDR3 is TGCAGCGCCCGGCAGGGTGAGGGGGATACGCAGTATTTT. Translation: CSARQGEGDTQYF.

V gene TRBV28 combines with J gene TRBJ2-1; D ambiguous. Between the trimmed V and J ends, which lost 7 bases and 5 bases, there was a span of 9 bases. The length of the CDR3 is 12 residues. Germline V gene data show CDR1 as MDHEN and CDR2 as SYDVKM. Here the CDR3 reads CASMWGNNEQFF. Here the CDR3 DNA reads TGTGCCAGCATGTGGGGAAACAATGAGCAGTTCTTC. Full variable domain (outside the CDR3, taken from reference TRBV28 and TRBJ2-1): DVKVTQSSRYLVKRTGEKVFLECVQDMDHENMFWYRQDPGLGLRLIYFSYDVKMKEKGDIPEGYSVSREKKERFSLILESASTNQTSMYLCASMWGNNEQFFGPGTRLTVL.

The chain uses TRBV20-1 and TRBJ2-7, with D possibly matching TRBD2 (7 bases). The V gene's germline CDR1 is DFQATT and CDR2 SNEGSKA (reference sequence). This CDR3 spans 11 amino acids. V shed 5 bases and J shed 7 bases, with 12 bases lying between them. In DNA form, the CDR3 reads TGCAGTGCTCCCGGGGGGCGGGAGCAGTACGTC. Residues: CSAPGGREQYV.

The chain is built from TRBV2 and TRBJ1-1, with D tentatively TRBD1 (5 bases). Trimming pared 10 bases from V and 5 bases from J, leaving 20 bases between. CDR3 length: 14 residues. Germline loops: CDR1 SNHLY, CDR2 FYNNEI. The CDR3 DNA sequence: TGTGCCATCCCCGGCTGGGGGGAGAGTACTGAAGCTTTCTTT. This sequence encodes CAIPGWGESTEAFF.

This chain connects TRBV12-3 or TRBV12-4 to TRBJ2-7, with D perhaps matching TRBD2 (6 bases). V gave up 5 bases and J gave up 4 bases, with 21 bases separating them. The CDR3 is 16 amino acids. The CDR3 region is CASSGVVAALSYEQYF. DNA for the CDR3: TGTGCCAGCAGTGGCGTGGTAGCGGCCCTTTCATACGAGCAGTACTTC.

A few counts support this clonotype. The chain combines TRBV2 with TRBJ2-5; no definite D call. The CDR3 is 10 residues long. Germline CDR1 SNHLY, CDR2 FYNNEI. CDR3 sequence: CAWQAETQYF. CDR3 in DNA: TGTGCGTGGCAGGCGGAGACCCAGTACTTC.

V and J are TRBV7-9 and TRBJ2-1, with 7 bases fitting TRBD2. This CDR3 contains 17 residues. The J segment lost 2 bases and the V segment lost 4 bases, leaving 11 bases of the junction unmatched. Germline V gene data show CDR1 as SEHNR and CDR2 as FQNEAQ (reference sequence). CDR3 bases: TGTGCCAGCAGCTCTGTGGGACGGGGGGAAGCCTACAATGAGCAGTTCTTC. Translation: CASSSVGRGEAYNEQFF.

This clonotype has only a few counts. CDR3 nucleotides: TGTGCCAGCAGGCTCCTTATGGGAAACACCATATATTTT. This sequence encodes CASRLLMGNTIYF. This chain connects TRBV28 to TRBJ1-3, with D unresolved. Germline V lookup: CDR1 MDHEN, CDR2 SYDVKM. V gave up 6 bases and J gave up 4 bases, with 10 bases separating them. This CDR3 comprises 13 residues.

The V gene is TRBV7-9, the J gene TRBJ1-1; D is unclear. Per germline, CDR1 SEHNR and CDR2 FQNEAQ (reference sequence). The V end lost 0 bases, the J end lost 8 bases, and 4 bases lay between the germline ends. There are 11 residues in the CDR3. CDR3 bases: TGTGCCAGCAGCTTAGCGCGGGAAGCTTTCTTT. It is translated as CASSLAREAFF.

This sequence joins TRBV5-4 and TRBJ2-3; 8 nucleotides align to TRBD2. The CDR3 spans 17 residues. Germline-derived CDR1 and CDR2 are SGHNT and YYREEE (reference sequence). With 1 base clipped from V and 0 bases from J, the junction kept 7 bases outside the gene matches. CDR3 sequence reads: CASSLKSGGASTDTQYF. The DNA for the CDR3 is TGTGCCAGCAGCTTGAAGAGCGGGGGAGCTAGCACAGATACGCAGTATTTT.

This clonotype was detected only a few times. This chain connects TRBV10-3 to TRBJ2-7; tentative D call: TRBD1 (5 bases). Germline CDR1 is ENHRY and CDR2 is SYGVKD. V lost 5 bases, J lost 0 bases, and 11 bases lay in between. This CDR3 has 14 amino acids. CDR3 residues: CAISLTESSYEQYV. DNA of the CDR3: TGTGCCATCAGTCTGACAGAGAGCTCCTACGAGCAGTACGTC.

This clonotype turned up a few times. This chain links TRBV5-4 with TRBJ2-1; the match to TRBD2 covers 7 bases. CDR1 is SGHNT, CDR2 YYREEE, per germline (reference sequence). V was pared by 0 bases and J by 8 bases, with 2 bases of the junction left unmatched. The CDR3 runs to 13 residues. The CDR3 region has the DNA TGTGCCAGCAGCTTGGTTGGGGGGGATGAGCAGTTCTTC. Residues: CASSLVGGDEQFF.

This chain connects TRBV7-6 to TRBJ2-7; 13 nucleotides align to TRBD2. This CDR3 has 16 amino acids. J lost 4 bases, V lost 5 bases, and 8 bases had no gene match. Germline lookup yields CDR1 SGHVS and CDR2 FNYEAQ. The CDR3 DNA sequence: TGTGCCAGCAGCCAAAGTACTAGCGGGGGGGCTTACGAGCAGTACTTC. Protein product: CASSQSTSGGAYEQYF.

The rearrangement joins TRBV3-1 to TRBJ2-3, with 8 positions matching TRBD2. Germline V gene data show CDR1 as LGHDT and CDR2 as YNNKEL (reference sequence). This CDR3 has 16 amino acids. The trim removed 0 bases at V and 0 bases at J, leaving 2 bases unmatched. The CDR3 nucleotides read TGTGCCAGCAGCCAAGAGGCTAGCGGGAGCACAGATACGCAGTATTTT. This sequence encodes CASSQEASGSTDTQYF.

The J gene is TRBJ2-3, the V gene TRBV7-8; TRBD2 matches at 7 bases. Germline trimming cut 5 bases from V and 4 bases from J; bases unmatched to any gene: 6. Germline assignment: CDR1 SGHVS and CDR2 FQNEAQ. This CDR3 has 14 residues. The CDR3 region is CASSDGLDPDTQYF. The CDR3 bases are TGTGCCAGCAGCGATGGACTAGACCCAGATACGCAGTATTTT.

V and J are TRBV27 and TRBJ1-2; 7 positions agree with TRBD1. Germline values: CDR1 MNHEY, CDR2 SMNVEV (reference sequence). The CDR3 has 15 residues. J gave up 8 bases and V 4 bases, and 13 bases lay outside the gene matches. The CDR3 here is CASSSHMVTGPGYTF. CDR3 nucleotide sequence: TGTGCCAGCAGTTCCCACATGGTGACAGGGCCGGGCTACACCTTC.